This T cell receptor (beta chain) originates from a study of blood T cell repertoires in COVID-19. Study-wide background: Acute and convalescent COVID-19 samples came from the United States, Italy and Spain. The analysed material was cDNA or gDNA that came from T cells, B-cell-depleted T cells, or PBMCs.

The count of this clone is one. Assay used: immunoSEQ multiplex PCR; TCRdb lists only in-frame clones, some missing. The sample has approximately 440,000 clones; approximately 88% are singletons. The germline gives CDR1 LGHNA, CDR2 YNFKEQ. The CDR3 totals 16 residues. J was trimmed by 4 bases and V by 6 bases; bases with no gene match: 7. Sequencing used peripheral blood. The sequence was collected from a woman aged 45-65 years with COVID-19, enrolled during active disease. This sequence joins TRBV4-2 and TRBJ2-3; 13 bases are a match to TRBD2. CDR3 residues: CASRPTSGGAADTQYF. In nucleotides, the CDR3 is TGTGCCAGCAGACCTACTAGCGGGGGGGCTGCAGATACGCAGTATTTT.